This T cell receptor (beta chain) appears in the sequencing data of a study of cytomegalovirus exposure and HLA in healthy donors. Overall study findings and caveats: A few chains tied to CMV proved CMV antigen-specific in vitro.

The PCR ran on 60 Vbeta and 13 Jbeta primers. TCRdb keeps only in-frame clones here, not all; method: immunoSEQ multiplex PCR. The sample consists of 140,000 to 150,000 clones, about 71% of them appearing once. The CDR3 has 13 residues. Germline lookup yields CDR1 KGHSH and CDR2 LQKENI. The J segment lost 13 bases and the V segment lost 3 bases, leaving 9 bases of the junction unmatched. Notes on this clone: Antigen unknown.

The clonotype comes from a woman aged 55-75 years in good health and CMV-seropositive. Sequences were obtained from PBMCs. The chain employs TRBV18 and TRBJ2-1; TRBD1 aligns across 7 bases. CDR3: CASSPGTTGPQFF. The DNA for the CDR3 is TGTGCCAGCTCACCGGGGACGACAGGGCCTCAGTTCTTC.